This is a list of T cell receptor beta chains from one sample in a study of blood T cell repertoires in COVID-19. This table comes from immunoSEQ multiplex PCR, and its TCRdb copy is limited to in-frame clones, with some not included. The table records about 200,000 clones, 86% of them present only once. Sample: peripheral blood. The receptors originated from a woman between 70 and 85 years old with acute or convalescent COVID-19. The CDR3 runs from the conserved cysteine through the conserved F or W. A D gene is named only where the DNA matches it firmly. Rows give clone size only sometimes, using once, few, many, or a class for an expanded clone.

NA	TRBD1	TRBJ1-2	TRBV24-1	TGTGCCACCAGTGGGACAGGGGGCGACTATGGCTACACCTTC	CATSGTGGDYGYTF
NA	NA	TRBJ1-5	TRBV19	TGTGCCAGTACGAATGGGGGGGTCGGGTATAGCAATCAGCCCCAGCATTTT	CASTNGGVGYSNQPQHF
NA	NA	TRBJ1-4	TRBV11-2	TGTGCCAGCAGCTTAACAGGGCTTAATGAAAAACTGTTTTTT	CASSLTGLNEKLFF
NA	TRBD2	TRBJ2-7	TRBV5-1	TGCGCCAGCAGCTTGGCGGGACTAGCGATGTACGAGCAGTACTTC	CASSLAGLAMYEQYF
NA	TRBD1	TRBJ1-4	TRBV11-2	TGTGCCAGCAGCCGCTTACAGGGGCCAGAAAAACTGTTTTTT	CASSRLQGPEKLFF
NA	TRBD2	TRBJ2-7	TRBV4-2	TGTGCCAGCAGCCAAGGCGTACTAGCGGGAGACCCCTACGAGCAGTACTTC	CASSQGVLAGDPYEQYF
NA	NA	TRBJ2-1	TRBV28	TGTGCCAGCAGTCAGTCGCGGGTCGTCAATGAGCAGTTCTTC	CASSQSRVVNEQFF
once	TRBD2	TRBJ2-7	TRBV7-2	TGTGCCAGCAGCTCCTACCCGGGGGGGAGCTCCTACGAGCAGTACTTC	CASSSYPGGSSYEQYF
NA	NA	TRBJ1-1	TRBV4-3	TGCGCCAGCAGCCAAGGGGCAGGGATAGGGAAGTCTGAAGCTTTCTTT	CASSQGAGIGKSEAFF
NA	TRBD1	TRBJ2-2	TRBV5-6	TGTGCCAGCAGTTGGGGACAGCTCTATCCCACCGGGGAGCTGTTTTTT	CASSWGQLYPTGELFF
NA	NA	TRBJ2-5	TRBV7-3	TGTGCCAGCAGTGGGGGGTCCCAAGAGACCCAGTACTTC	CASSGGSQETQYF
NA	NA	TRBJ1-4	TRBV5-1	TGCGCCAGCAGCCCGTGGGGGGGAGATGAAAAACTGTTTTTT	CASSPWGGDEKLFF
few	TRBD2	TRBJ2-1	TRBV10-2	TGCGCCAGCCTCAGCGGTCTAGCGGGAGTTGGAGGTAATGAGCAGTTCTTC	CASLSGLAGVGGNEQFF
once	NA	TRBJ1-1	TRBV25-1	TGTGCCAGCAGTGAACCGGGTATAGGGGCAGGCACTGAAGCTTTCTTT	CASSEPGIGAGTEAFF
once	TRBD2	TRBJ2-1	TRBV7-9	TGTGCCAGCAGCTTACTCGGGCGGACTAGCGGGCGCAATGAGCAGTTCTTC	CASSLLGRTSGRNEQFF
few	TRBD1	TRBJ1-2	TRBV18	TGTGCCAGCTCACCACCGGGACAGGGCCGAGGCTACACCTTC	CASSPPGQGRGYTF
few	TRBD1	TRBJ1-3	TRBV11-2	TGTGCCAGCAGCTCCGACAGGGGTGGCGGAAACACCATATATTTT	CASSSDRGGGNTIYF
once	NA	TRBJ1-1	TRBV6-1	TGTGCCAGCAGTGAAAACAGTTTGGCAACTGAAGCTTTCTTT	CASSENSLATEAFF
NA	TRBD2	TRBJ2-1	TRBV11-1	TGTGCCAGCAGCTTAGCCACCTCTAGCGGTGAGCAGTTCTTC	CASSLATSSGEQFF
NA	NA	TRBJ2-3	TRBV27	TGTGCCAGCAGTTTCCGAACACCCGGAGGAGATACGCAGTATTTT	CASSFRTPGGDTQYF
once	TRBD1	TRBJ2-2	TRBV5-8	TGTGCCAGCAGCTCCGACAGGGGCGGCACCGGGGAGCTGTTTTTT	CASSSDRGGTGELFF
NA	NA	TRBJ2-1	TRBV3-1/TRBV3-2	TGTGCCAGCAGTTCATGGGGAGGCGCTAATGAGCAGTTCTTC	CASSSWGGANEQFF
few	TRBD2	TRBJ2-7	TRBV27	TGTGCCAGCAGTCCCCCTAGGGGAGCGGGAGCGGTTGAGCAGTACTTC	CASSPPRGAGAVEQYF
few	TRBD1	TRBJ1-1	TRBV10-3	TGTGCCATCAGTCCCGGGACAGGGGACGAAGCTTTCTTT	CAISPGTGDEAFF